The clone carrying this T cell receptor (beta chain) was seen at least ten times. Specified time point: patch test 2, 6 weeks after DPC sensitization. The treatment is: therapeutic diphenylcyclopropenone sensitization with weekly scalp DPC. Prior to application of each patch test, blood was drawn. The donor pool consisted of alopecia patients aged 18 to 70 years, considered suitable for DPC. Blood, whole and unfractionated, served as the source for total RNA extraction. The data belong to a study of human T cells and chemical hapten exposure. After removal of 4 bases from V and 9 bases from J, the junction contained 10 bases not matched to a gene. This CDR3 comprises 14 residues. Germline V lookup: CDR1 MNHNS, CDR2 SASEGT. Unique molecular identifiers were attached to individual cDNA molecules during library preparation. From the RACE reads, TCRdb called clonotypes with MiXCR, one entry per CDR3 protein. The table has about 110,000 distinct CDR3 sequences, more than 7% seen once.

The sequence was obtained from a woman in her 40s with alopecia areata. Some clones in this sample may be carry-over from other donors' samples. Sequencing used whole blood, obtained in connection with sensitization to the hapten diphenylcyclopropenone (DPC). The chain combines TRBV6-1 with TRBJ2-7, with 9 bases aligning to TRBD1. CDR3 sequence (DNA): TGTGCCAGCAGTGCCGGGACAGGGAATGGAGGGCAGTACTTC. Translated: CASSAGTGNGGQYF.